This T cell receptor (beta chain) was identified during a study of cytomegalovirus exposure and HLA in healthy donors. In the PCR, 60 Vbeta and 13 Jbeta primers were used. The protocol was immunoSEQ multiplex PCR, while the TCRdb copy is restricted to in-frame clones and leaves out a portion. Of about 130,000 clones detected, around 70% appear once; the ten largest clones hold approximately 2.3%. V was shortened by 6 bases and J by 4 bases, with 12 bases between the two germline ends. Germline lookup yields CDR1 MNHEY and CDR2 SVGAGI. The CDR3 loop spans 13 amino acids. The sample consisted of PBMCs. This sequence joins TRBV6-5 and TRBJ1-2, with D possibly TRBD1 on 5 matching bases. The receptor was derived from a woman aged 55-70 years in good health and CMV-seropositive. The CDR3 loop is CASSQGDFYGYTF. DNA for the CDR3: TGTGCCAGCAGCCAAGGGGATTTCTATGGCTACACCTTC.